Following are 29 T cell receptor beta chains from one sample sequenced in a study of regulatory T cells in long-lasting Graves disease. Documented time point: persistent/refractory GD, antithyroid drugs over 5 years with positive TRAb. With RNA extracted from PBMCs as input, the TCR library was made. CDR3 regions were amplified by Arm-PCR using iRepertoire HTBI primers to build TCR beta libraries. TCRdb re-analysed the multiplex PCR reads in MiXCR, keeping a single row per CDR3 protein. The data hold a few hundred thousand distinct CDR3 sequences, with roughly a quarter observed a single time. This sample comprised peripheral blood mononuclear cells (PBMCs), obtained when the disease was refractory, from a patient treated with antithyroid drugs. The receptor source for this set is a female donor with Graves disease.

This clonotype showed up many times. The rearrangement links TRBV6-2 or TRBV6-3 to TRBJ1-5; no clear D. V gave up 5 bases and J gave up 1 base, with 12 bases separating them. The CDR3 is made up of 15 amino acids. Looked up from germline, CDR1 is MNHEY and CDR2 is SVGEGT. CDR3 sequence: CASSDPTRSNQPQHF. CDR3 in DNA: TGTGCCAGCAGTGACCCGACACGCAGCAATCAGCCCCAGCATTTT.

This clonotype was observed a few times. CDR3 DNA: TGTGCCAGCAGCCTAGGGAGGAATCCGCGGTACTTC. Protein product: CASSLGRNPRYF. The gene calls are TRBV7-2 and TRBJ2-7; D might be TRBD2 (6 bases). Germline V gene lookup returns CDR1 SGHTA and CDR2 FQGNSA. There are 12 residues in the CDR3. Trimming removed 5 bases from V and 12 bases from J, with 17 bases in between. The full variable domain, completed using reference TRBV7-2 and TRBJ2-7, is GAGVSQSPSNKVTEKGKDVELRCDPISGHTALYWYRQSLGQGLEFLIYFQGNSAPDKSGLPSDRFSAERTGGSVSTLTIQRTQQEDSAVYLCASSLGRNPRYFGPGTRLTVT.

This clonotype was seen a few times. The rearrangement uses TRBV3-1 and TRBJ2-2; D unclear. From germline, CDR1 is LGHDT and CDR2 YNNKEL (reference sequence). This CDR3 has 15 amino acids. Trimming shortened V by 4 bases and J by 3 bases, and 12 bases separated the two germline ends. CDR3 residues: CASSPTAGYTGELFF. The CDR3 nucleotides read TGTGCCAGCAGCCCTACCGCAGGATACACCGGGGAGCTGTTTTTT.

This clonotype was recorded many times. The genes are TRBV12-3 or TRBV12-4 and TRBJ2-7, with D tentatively TRBD1 (6 bases). The CDR3 covers 13 residues. V lost 3 bases to trimming and J lost 6 bases, with 12 bases between them. The CDR3 coding sequence is TGTGCCAGCAGTTTTATAGCCAGGGGCGAGCAGTACTTC. It yields the protein CASSFIARGEQYF.

The rearrangement links TRBV7-3 to TRBJ1-1; D is uncertain. Germline CDR1 SGHTA, CDR2 FQGTGA. This CDR3 has 13 residues. Trimming removed 4 bases from V and 4 bases from J, with 10 bases in between. CDR3 in DNA: TGTGCCAGCAGCTCCCGCCCGGGCACTGAAGCTTTCTTT. Translation gives CASSSRPGTEAFF.

The chain joins TRBV29-1 to TRBJ2-7; TRBD2 might be the D (5 bases). The CDR3 is 11 amino acids. CDR1 is SQVTM, CDR2 ANQGSEA, per germline. V was trimmed by 4 bases and J by 9 bases, leaving 13 bases between them. The CDR3 DNA reads as TGCAGCGTTGTCAAACGGGATAGGCAGTACTTC. Protein product: CSVVKRDRQYF.

Ten or more counts support this clonotype. The chain couples TRBV28 to TRBJ2-7, with D possibly TRBD1 on 5 matching bases. V was shortened by 8 bases and J by 5 bases, with 19 bases between the two germline ends. The CDR3 is made up of 14 amino acids. Germline V gene lookup returns CDR1 MDHEN and CDR2 SYDVKM. DNA for the CDR3: TGTGCCAGCTGCAAAATGGGGCCAGTCAACGAGCAGTACTTC. Translation gives CASCKMGPVNEQYF.

This chain joins TRBV20-1 and TRBJ2-5; unclear D gene. Trimming removed 2 bases at V and 2 bases at J, with 9 bases between. Germline CDR1 reads DFQATT; CDR2 reads SNEGSKA (reference sequence). The CDR3 runs to 13 residues. The CDR3 reads CSARFRTQETQYF. The DNA of the CDR3 is TGCAGTGCTAGATTTAGAACACAAGAGACCCAGTACTTC.

The chain uses TRBV5-1 and TRBJ2-3, with 14 bases that match TRBD2. Germline-derived CDR1 and CDR2 are SGHRS and YFSETQ. V gave up 2 bases and J gave up 2 bases; unmatched junction bases: 4. The CDR3 is made up of 17 amino acids. CDR3 sequence reads: CASSFGLAGGNTDTQYF. The CDR3 DNA is TGCGCCAGCAGCTTTGGACTAGCGGGAGGTAACACAGATACGCAGTATTTT.

This clonotype was detected only a few times. The chain combines TRBV7-3 with TRBJ2-7, with D maybe TRBD2 (6 bases). Germline assignment: CDR1 SGHTA and CDR2 FQGTGA. This CDR3 has 15 residues. V lost 4 bases and J lost 0, with 13 bases in between. In nucleotides, the CDR3 is TGTGCCAGCAGCTCAACCGGGGGATTCTCCTACGAGCAGTACTTC. This gives the protein CASSSTGGFSYEQYF.

This clonotype has only a few counts. This sequence joins TRBV19 and TRBJ2-2; TRBD2 is a possible D gene (5 bases). The V end lost 3 bases, the J end lost 1 base, and 15 bases lay between the germline ends. The CDR3 loop spans 17 amino acids. Germline CDR1 is LNHDA and CDR2 is SQIVND (reference sequence). CDR3: CASSISHRGVNTGELFF. The CDR3 coding sequence is TGTGCCAGTAGTATCTCGCACCGGGGAGTGAACACCGGGGAGCTGTTTTTT.

V is TRBV27 and J is TRBJ1-1; TRBD1 aligns across 8 bases. The CDR3 extends over 17 amino acids. The junction had 8 bases not matched to a gene; V was cut back by 1 base and J by 1 base. Germline V gene lookup returns CDR1 MNHEY and CDR2 SMNVEV (reference sequence). For the CDR3, the DNA is TGTGCCAGCAGTTTATATTGGTTTGGACAGGGGAACACTGAAGCTTTCTTT. Amino acids: CASSLYWFGQGNTEAFF.

Many counts were recorded for this clonotype. This chain uses TRBV20-1 with TRBJ1-5; D is ambiguous. The CDR3 is 14 amino acids. With 5 bases removed from V and 3 bases from J, the gap between germline ends came to 14 bases. Germline V gene lookup returns CDR1 DFQATT and CDR2 SNEGSKA (reference sequence). Written as DNA, the CDR3 is TGCAGTGCTTCGAAGGGCCGTGTCAATCAGCCCCAGCATTTT. As protein: CSASKGRVNQPQHF.

This clonotype was seen a handful of times. J is TRBJ2-2 and V is TRBV7-9; D perhaps matches TRBD2 (6 bases). Per the germline V gene, CDR1 is SEHNR and CDR2 is FQNEAQ (reference sequence). Between the trimmed V and J ends, which lost 2 bases and 0 bases, there was a span of 16 bases. This CDR3 is built from 18 residues. CDR3 in amino acids: CASSLSGGLHTNTGELFF. The CDR3 DNA sequence: TGTGCCAGCAGCTTATCTGGCGGACTACACACGAACACCGGGGAGCTGTTTTTT.

Note on this clonotype: A much larger clone differs by one base, so this may be a read error. The conserved closing phenylalanine or tryptophan is absent in this CDR3, likely reflecting a read error. The chain has TRBV2 and TRBJ2-5, with 7 positions matching TRBD2. V lost 4 bases, J lost 5 bases, and 7 bases stayed unmatched. This CDR3 has 14 residues. From germline, CDR1 is SNHLY and CDR2 FYNNEI. CDR3 amino acids: CASSGGGRLETQYS. CDR3 nucleotide sequence: TGTGCCAGCAGTGGGGGCGGGAGACTCGAGACCCAGTACTCC.

This chain uses TRBV7-9 with TRBJ1-1, with 7 positions matching TRBD1. CDR3 length equals 15 residues. The germline gives CDR1 SEHNR, CDR2 FQNEAQ (reference sequence). With V trimmed by 2 bases and J by 1 base, 4 bases remained unmatched. The CDR3 DNA reads TGTGCCAGCAGCTTACAGGGACAGTCGAACACTGAAGCTTTCTTT. Amino acids: CASSLQGQSNTEAFF.

The chain links TRBV14 to TRBJ2-7; no clear D gene. CDR3 length: 13 residues. The germline gives CDR1 SGHDN, CDR2 FVKESK. With 1 base removed from V and 13 bases from J, the gap between germline ends came to 17 bases. CDR3 sequence (DNA): TGTGCCAGCAGCCAAGCCCCAGGTTCGACTTCCTACTTC. It yields the protein CASSQAPGSTSYF.

V is TRBV5-5 and J is TRBJ2-1; the match to TRBD2 covers 9 bases. Trimming took 4 bases from V and 4 from J; bases not matched to a gene: 6. The CDR3 is 15 residues long. Germline V gene sequence: CDR1 SGHKS, CDR2 YYEKEE (reference sequence). CDR3 nucleotides: TGTGCCAGCAGCCAGAATAGCGGGGGATACAATGAGCAGTTCTTC. Its translation: CASSQNSGGYNEQFF.

By share of the sample, this clonotype is medium-sized. The junction shows a germline mismatch at one end, possibly a read error. The chain joins TRBV5-1 to TRBJ1-1, with D uncertain. The CDR3 runs 13 residues. The V gene's germline CDR1 is SGHRS and CDR2 YFSETQ. CDR3 region: CASSLGRNTEAFF. CDR3 bases: TGTGCCAGCAGCCTCGGACGGAACACTGAAGCTTTCTTT.

This chain joins TRBV29-1 and TRBJ2-5; weak D call: TRBD2 (6 bases). The length of the CDR3 is 14 residues. Trimming removed 3 bases from V and 0 bases from J, with 11 bases in between. Germline assignment: CDR1 SQVTM and CDR2 ANQGSEA. In nucleotides, the CDR3 is TGCAGCGTTGACGGGGACTGGTACCAAGAGACCCAGTACTTC. Its protein product is CSVDGDWYQETQYF.

V and J are TRBV10-3 and TRBJ1-1, with TRBD1 identical over 7 bases. The V gene's germline CDR1 is ENHRY and CDR2 SYGVKD. The CDR3 spans 16 residues. V shed 3 bases and J 1 base; nucleotides not matched to a gene: 8. CDR3 in amino acids: CAISEFKTGSNTEAFF. CDR3 coding DNA: TGTGCCATCAGTGAATTCAAGACAGGGTCGAACACTGAAGCTTTCTTT.

The chain employs TRBV7-2 and TRBJ1-1; a possible D gene is TRBD1 (5 bases). The germline V gene has CDR1 SGHTA and CDR2 FQGNSA. The V and J ends lost 1 base and 0 bases respectively, with 21 bases between them. This CDR3 contains 19 residues. The CDR3 DNA is TGTGCCAGCAGCTTAGACGTGTGGGGCAGGGTGTCCCTGAACACTGAAGCTTTCTTT. Translated: CASSLDVWGRVSLNTEAFF.

This chain links TRBV10-3 with TRBJ2-7, with 7 bases lining up with TRBD1. CDR1 is ENHRY and CDR2 is SYGVKD in the germline V gene. The CDR3 is 13 amino acids. Trimming cost V 3 bases and J 5 bases; bases outside gene matches: 4. The CDR3 spells CAISDNGQDEQYF. The CDR3 region has the DNA TGTGCCATCAGTGACAACGGACAGGACGAGCAGTACTTC.

As concerns this clonotype: Given a much more abundant clone one base away, this may be a read error. This chain connects TRBV6-1 to TRBJ2-5; D might be TRBD1 (5 bases). Germline values: CDR1 MNHNS, CDR2 SASEGT. Trimming removed 6 bases at V and 1 base at J, with 15 bases between. The CDR3 consists of 15 residues. The CDR3 reads CASRKQETAQETQYF. The CDR3 nucleotides are TGTGCCAGCAGGAAACAAGAGACAGCCCAAGAGACCCAGTACTTC.

This clonotype was seen at least ten times. This sequence joins TRBV6-2 or TRBV6-3 and TRBJ1-5, with D possibly being TRBD1 (6 bases). The CDR3 covers 15 residues. Germline lookup yields CDR1 MNHEY and CDR2 SVGEGT. V was shortened by 2 bases and J by 10 bases, with 18 bases between the two germline ends. The CDR3 reads CASSYTSGGLLPQHF. CDR3 in DNA: TGTGCCAGCAGTTACACCTCGGGGGGCTTATTACCCCAGCATTTT.

There are many counts of this clonotype. This sequence joins TRBV7-2 and TRBJ2-7, with D possibly matching TRBD2 (6 bases). V was cut by 3 bases and J by 7 bases, with 19 bases left in between. CDR1 and CDR2 from the germline V gene are SGHTA and FQGNSA. The CDR3 totals 15 residues. CDR3 sequence reads: CASSFAGTLSGEQYF. As DNA, the CDR3 is TGTGCCAGCAGCTTCGCCGGGACTCTATCCGGTGAGCAGTACTTC.

A word on this clonotype: Possible read error: a much larger clone is one base away. This chain uses TRBV7-2 with TRBJ2-7; the match to TRBD1 covers 9 bases. CDR1 and CDR2 from the germline V gene are SGHTA and FQGNSA. This CDR3 has 13 amino acids. The DNA for the CDR3 is TGTGCCGGCAGCTGGGGACAGGGAGCTATGCAGTACTTC. This translates into CAGSWGQGAMQYF.

This clonotype was counted only a few times. V gene TRBV5-1 combines with J gene TRBJ2-4, with 7 bases matching TRBD1. Germline assignment: CDR1 SGHRS and CDR2 YFSETQ. The length of the CDR3 is 17 residues. The V segment lost 0 bases and the J segment 0 bases; nucleotides outside the gene matches: 6. The CDR3 here is CASSLETGAGAKNIQYF. CDR3 sequence (DNA): TGCGCCAGCAGCTTGGAAACAGGGGCAGGAGCCAAAAACATTCAGTACTTC.

This chain links TRBV7-6 with TRBJ2-1; 9 nucleotides agree with TRBD1. The CDR3 totals 17 residues. Germline assignment: CDR1 SGHVS and CDR2 FNYEAQ. V lost 1 base and J lost 2; bases outside the gene matches: 6. The CDR3 sequence: CASSLEATGGPYNEQFF. CDR3 bases: TGTGCCAGCAGCTTAGAGGCGACAGGGGGTCCCTACAATGAGCAGTTCTTC.